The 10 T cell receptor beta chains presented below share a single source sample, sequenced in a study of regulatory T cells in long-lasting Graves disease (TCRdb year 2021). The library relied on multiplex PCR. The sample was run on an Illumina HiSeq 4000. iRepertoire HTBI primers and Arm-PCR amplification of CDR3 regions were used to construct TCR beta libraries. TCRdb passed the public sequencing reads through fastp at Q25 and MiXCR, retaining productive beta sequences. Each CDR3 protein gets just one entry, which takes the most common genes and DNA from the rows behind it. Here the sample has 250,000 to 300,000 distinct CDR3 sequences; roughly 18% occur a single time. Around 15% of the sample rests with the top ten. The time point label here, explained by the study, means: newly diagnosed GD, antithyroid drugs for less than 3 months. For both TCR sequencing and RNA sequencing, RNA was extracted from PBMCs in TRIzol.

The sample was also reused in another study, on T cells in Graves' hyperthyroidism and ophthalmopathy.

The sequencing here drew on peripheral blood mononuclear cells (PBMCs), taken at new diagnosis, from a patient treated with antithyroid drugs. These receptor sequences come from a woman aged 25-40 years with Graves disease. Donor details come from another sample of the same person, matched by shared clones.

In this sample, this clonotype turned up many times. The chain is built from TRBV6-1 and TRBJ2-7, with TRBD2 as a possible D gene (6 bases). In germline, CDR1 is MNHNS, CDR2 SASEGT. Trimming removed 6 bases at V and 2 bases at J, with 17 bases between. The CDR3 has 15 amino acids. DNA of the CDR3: TGTGCCAGCAGGGATTGGAATAGCGGAACCTACGAGCAGTACTTC. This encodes CASRDWNSGTYEQYF.

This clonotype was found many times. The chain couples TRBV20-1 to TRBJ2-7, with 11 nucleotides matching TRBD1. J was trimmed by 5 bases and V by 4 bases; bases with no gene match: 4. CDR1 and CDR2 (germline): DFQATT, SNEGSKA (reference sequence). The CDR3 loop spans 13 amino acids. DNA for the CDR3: TGCAGTGCTAACCGGGACAGGGGGAACGAGCAGTACTTC. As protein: CSANRDRGNEQYF.

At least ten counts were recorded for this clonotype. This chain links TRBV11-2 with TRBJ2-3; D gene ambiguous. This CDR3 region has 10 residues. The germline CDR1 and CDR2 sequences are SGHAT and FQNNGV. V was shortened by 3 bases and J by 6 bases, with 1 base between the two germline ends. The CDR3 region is CASSFDTQYF. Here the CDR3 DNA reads TGTGCCAGCAGCTTTGATACGCAGTATTTT. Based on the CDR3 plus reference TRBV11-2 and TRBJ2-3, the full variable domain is EAGVAQSPRYKIIEKRQSVAFWCNPISGHATLYWYQQILGQGPKLLIQFQNNGVVDDSQLPKDRFSAERLKGVDSTLKIQPAKLEDSAVYLCASSFDTQYFGPGTRLTVL.

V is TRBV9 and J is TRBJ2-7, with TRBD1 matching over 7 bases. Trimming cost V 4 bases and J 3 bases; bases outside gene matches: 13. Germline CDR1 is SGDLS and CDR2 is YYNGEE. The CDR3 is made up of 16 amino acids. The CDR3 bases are TGTGCCAGCAGCTCACCGACAGGGAGCGAAGGCTACGAGCAGTACTTC. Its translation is CASSSPTGSEGYEQYF.

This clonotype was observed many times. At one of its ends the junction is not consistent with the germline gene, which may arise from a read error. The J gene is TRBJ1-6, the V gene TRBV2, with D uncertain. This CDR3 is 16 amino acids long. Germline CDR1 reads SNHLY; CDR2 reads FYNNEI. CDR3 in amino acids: CASSEVSATSNSPLHF. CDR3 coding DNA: TGTGCCAGCAGCGAAGTGTCCGCAACATCTAATTCACCCCTCCACTTT.

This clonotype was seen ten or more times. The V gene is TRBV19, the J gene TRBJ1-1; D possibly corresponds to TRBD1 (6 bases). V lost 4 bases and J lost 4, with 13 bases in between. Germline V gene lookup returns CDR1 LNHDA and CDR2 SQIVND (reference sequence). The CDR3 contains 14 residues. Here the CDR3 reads CASSTGGQVTEAFF. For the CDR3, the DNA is TGTGCCAGTAGTACCGGGGGGCAGGTCACTGAAGCTTTCTTT.

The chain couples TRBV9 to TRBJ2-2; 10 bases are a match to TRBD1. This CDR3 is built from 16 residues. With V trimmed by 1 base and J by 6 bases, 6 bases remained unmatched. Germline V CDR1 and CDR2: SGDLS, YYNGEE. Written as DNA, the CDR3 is TGTGCCAGCAGCGTACTTGGACAGGGGGTTCCCGGGGAGCTGTTTTTT. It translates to CASSVLGQGVPGELFF.

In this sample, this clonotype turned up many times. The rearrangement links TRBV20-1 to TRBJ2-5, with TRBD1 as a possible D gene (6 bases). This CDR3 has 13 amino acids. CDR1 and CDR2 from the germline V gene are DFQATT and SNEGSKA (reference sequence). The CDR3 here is CSLGTIGGETQYF. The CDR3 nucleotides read TGCAGCCTGGGGACAATTGGGGGAGAGACCCAGTACTTC.

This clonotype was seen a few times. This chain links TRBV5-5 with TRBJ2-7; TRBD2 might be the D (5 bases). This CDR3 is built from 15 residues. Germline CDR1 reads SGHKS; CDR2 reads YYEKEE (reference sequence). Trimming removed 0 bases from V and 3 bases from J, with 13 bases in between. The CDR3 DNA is TGTGCCAGCAGCTTGGGTGCTAGCTTAGGCTACGAGCAGTACTTC. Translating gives CASSLGASLGYEQYF. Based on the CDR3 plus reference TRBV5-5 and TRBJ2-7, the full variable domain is DAGVTQSPTHLIKTRGQQVTLRCSPISGHKSVSWYQQVLGQGPQFIFQYYEKEERGRGNFPDRFSARQFPNYSSELNVNALLLGDSALYLCASSLGASLGYEQYFGPGTRLTVT.

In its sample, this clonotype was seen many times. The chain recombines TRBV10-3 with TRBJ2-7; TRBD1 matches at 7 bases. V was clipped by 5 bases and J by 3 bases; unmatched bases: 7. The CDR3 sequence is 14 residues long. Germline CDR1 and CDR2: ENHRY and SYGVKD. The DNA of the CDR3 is TGTGCCATCAGTCCGGGACAGAGCAGCTACGAGCAGTACTTC. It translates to CAISPGQSSYEQYF.